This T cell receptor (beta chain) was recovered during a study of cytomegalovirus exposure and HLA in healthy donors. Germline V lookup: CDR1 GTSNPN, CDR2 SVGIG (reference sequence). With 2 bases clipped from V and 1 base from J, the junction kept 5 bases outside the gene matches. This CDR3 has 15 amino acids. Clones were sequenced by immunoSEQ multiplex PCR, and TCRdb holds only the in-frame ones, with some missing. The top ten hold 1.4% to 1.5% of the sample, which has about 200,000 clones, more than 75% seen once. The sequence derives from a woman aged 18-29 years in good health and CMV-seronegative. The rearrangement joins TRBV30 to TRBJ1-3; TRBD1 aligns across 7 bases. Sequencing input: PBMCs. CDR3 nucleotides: TGTGCCTGGAGTCAGGGGGGTTCTTCTGGAAACACCATATATTTT. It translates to CAWSQGGSSGNTIYF.